Listed here is a single T cell receptor beta chain. A much larger clonotype is one base distant, so this may be a read error. The entry originates in a study of tumor-infiltrating lymphocytes in primary liver carcinoma. Between the trimmed V and J ends, which lost 7 bases and 3 bases, there was a span of 13 bases. CDR1 SQVTM and CDR2 ANQGSEA come from the germline V gene. This CDR3 comprises 13 residues. Priming with a constant-region primer yielded TCR beta cDNA from about 480 ng total RNA. Slightly modified ARM-PCR, run as three nested multiplex PCR rounds, produced the TCR beta libraries. The first two PCR rounds, approximately 10 cycles each, used TRBV1-TRBV30 forward primers and a C-beta reverse primer. TCRdb called the multiplex PCR reads again in MiXCR, with one record for every CDR3 protein. In the table there are around 330,000 distinct CDR3 sequences, 50% to 75% of which are singletons. Unsorted whole blood supplied the RNA, and germline DNA was extracted too.

Sequenced material: peripheral blood. The TCR originated in a woman aged 25 to 45 with primary liver carcinoma and hepatitis B virus infection. This chain uses TRBV29-1 with TRBJ1-5, with a tentative D call TRBD1 (6 bases). CDR3 region: CSAARGDNQPQHF. CDR3 sequence (DNA): TGCAGCGCTGCCAGGGGTGACAATCAGCCCCAGCATTTT.